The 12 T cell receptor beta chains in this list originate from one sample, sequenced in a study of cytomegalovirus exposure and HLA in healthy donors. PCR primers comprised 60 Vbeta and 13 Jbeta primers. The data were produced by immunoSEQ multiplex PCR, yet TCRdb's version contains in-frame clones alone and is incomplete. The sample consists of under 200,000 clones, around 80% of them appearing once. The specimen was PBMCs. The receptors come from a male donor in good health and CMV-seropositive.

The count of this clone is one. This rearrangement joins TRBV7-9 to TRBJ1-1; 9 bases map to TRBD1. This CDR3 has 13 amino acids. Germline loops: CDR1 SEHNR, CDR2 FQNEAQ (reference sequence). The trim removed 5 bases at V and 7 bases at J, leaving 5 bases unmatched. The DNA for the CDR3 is TGTGCCAGCAGCAGACCGGACAGGGGTGAAGCTTTCTTT. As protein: CASSRPDRGEAFF.

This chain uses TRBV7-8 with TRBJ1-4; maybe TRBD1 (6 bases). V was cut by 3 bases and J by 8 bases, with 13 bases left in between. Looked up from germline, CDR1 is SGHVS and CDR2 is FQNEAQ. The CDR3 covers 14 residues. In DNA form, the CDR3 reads TGTGCCAGCAGCTTGGGTCAGGGGAACGAAAAACTGTTTTTT. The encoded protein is CASSLGQGNEKLFF.

CDR3 nucleotides: TGTGCCAGCCTTGGACTAGCGGGCAACAAAAACATTCAGTACTTC. This codes for CASLGLAGNKNIQYF. The chain employs TRBV6-5 and TRBJ2-4; 11 nucleotides align to TRBD2. The CDR3 has 15 amino acids. Unmatched junction bases numbered 6, after V lost 8 bases and J lost 3 bases. CDR1 and CDR2 from the germline V gene are MNHEY and SVGAGI.

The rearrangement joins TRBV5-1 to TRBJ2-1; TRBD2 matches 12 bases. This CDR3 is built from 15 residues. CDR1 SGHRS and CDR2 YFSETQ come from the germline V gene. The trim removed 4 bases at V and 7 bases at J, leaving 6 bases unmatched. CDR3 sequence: CASSVRLAGVNEQFF. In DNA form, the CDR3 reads TGCGCCAGCAGCGTCCGACTAGCGGGAGTTAATGAGCAGTTCTTC.

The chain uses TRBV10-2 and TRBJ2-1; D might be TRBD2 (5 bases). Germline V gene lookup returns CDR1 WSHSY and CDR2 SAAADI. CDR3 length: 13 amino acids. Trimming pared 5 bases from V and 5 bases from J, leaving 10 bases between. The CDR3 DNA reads TGCGCCAGCAGTACTGGGAGAGACAATGAGCAGTTCTTC. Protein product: CASSTGRDNEQFF.

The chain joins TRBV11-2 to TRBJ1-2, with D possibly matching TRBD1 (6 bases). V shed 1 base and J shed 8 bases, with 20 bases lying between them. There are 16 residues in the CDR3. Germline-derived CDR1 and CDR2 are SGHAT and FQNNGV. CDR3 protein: CASSLGTELNWRGYTF. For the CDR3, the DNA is TGTGCCAGCAGCTTAGGGACAGAGCTAAATTGGAGGGGCTACACCTTC.

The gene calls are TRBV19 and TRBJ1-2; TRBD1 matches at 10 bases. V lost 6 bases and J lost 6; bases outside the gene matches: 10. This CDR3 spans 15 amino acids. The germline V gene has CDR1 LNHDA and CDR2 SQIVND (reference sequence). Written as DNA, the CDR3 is TGTGCCAGTAGGGGACGACAGGGGGCGCTTGATGGCTACACCTTC. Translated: CASRGRQGALDGYTF. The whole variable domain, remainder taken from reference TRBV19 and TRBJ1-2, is DGGITQSPKYLFRKEGQNVTLSCEQNLNHDAMYWYRQDPGQGLRLIYYSQIVNDFQKGDIAEGYSVSREKKESFPLTVTSAQKNPTAFYLCASRGRQGALDGYTFGSGTRLTVV.

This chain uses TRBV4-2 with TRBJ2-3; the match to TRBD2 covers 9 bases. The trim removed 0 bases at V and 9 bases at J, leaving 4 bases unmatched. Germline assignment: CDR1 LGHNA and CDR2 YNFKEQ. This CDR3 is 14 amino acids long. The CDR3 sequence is CASSQETSGATQYF. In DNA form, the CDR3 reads TGTGCCAGCAGCCAAGAGACTAGCGGAGCCACGCAGTATTTT.

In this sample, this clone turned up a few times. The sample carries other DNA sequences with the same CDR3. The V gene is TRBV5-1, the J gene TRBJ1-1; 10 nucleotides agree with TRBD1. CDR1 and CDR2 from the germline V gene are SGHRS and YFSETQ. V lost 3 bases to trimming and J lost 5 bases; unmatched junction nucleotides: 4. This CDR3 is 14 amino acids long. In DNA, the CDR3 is TGCGCCAGCAGCTCGGGACAGGGGACGACTGAAGCTTTCTTT. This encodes CASSSGQGTTEAFF.

The DNA for the CDR3 is TGTGCCAGTAGAGGTAGCAGGGGCTACAATGAGCAGTTCTTC. Translating it yields CASRGSRGYNEQFF. The V and J genes are TRBV19 and TRBJ2-1; possibly TRBD1 for D (6 bases). V shed 6 bases and J shed 3 bases, with 12 bases lying between them. CDR3 size: 14 residues. The germline gives CDR1 LNHDA, CDR2 SQIVND (reference sequence).

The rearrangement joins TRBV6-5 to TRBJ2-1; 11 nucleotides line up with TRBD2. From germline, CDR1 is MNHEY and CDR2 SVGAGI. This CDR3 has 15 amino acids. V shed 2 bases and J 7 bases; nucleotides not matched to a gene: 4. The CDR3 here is CASSYPPSGGNEQFF. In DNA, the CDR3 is TGTGCCAGCAGTTACCCCCCTAGCGGGGGGAATGAGCAGTTCTTC.

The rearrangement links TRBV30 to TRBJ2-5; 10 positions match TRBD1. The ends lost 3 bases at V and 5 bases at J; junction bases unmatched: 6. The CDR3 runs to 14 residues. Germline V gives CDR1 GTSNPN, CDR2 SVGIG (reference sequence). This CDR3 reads CAWSSGQGSETQYF. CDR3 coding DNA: TGTGCCTGGAGCTCGGGACAGGGGAGCGAGACCCAGTACTTC.